This T cell receptor (beta chain) was recorded in a study of CD8 T cells in ankylosing spondylitis. Study results and caveats: Researchers report that disease-linked clones proved CD8+ and relatively rare in peripheral blood. There was a TCR beta motif, made of eight highly homologous variants, that appeared characteristic of ankylosing spondylitis blood. Reactive arthritis synovial fluid and blood previously showed some of these motif variants. As reported, disease-linked clones showed significant enrichment in matched ankylosing spondylitis synovial fluid.

This CDR3 contains 17 residues. CDR1 DFQATT and CDR2 SNEGSKA come from the germline V gene (reference sequence). The ends lost 0 bases at V and 8 bases at J; junction bases unmatched: 13. A few counts support this clonotype. Its target is unknown. Making the TCR beta libraries involved quantitative 5'-RACE with molecular barcodes. TCRdb itself ran the 5' RACE reads through MiXCR, one entry per CDR3 protein. Altogether more than 100,000 distinct CDR3 sequences are present, about a sixth being singletons, with the ten largest covering approximately 30%. V and J are TRBV20-1 and TRBJ2-4, with 10 bases identical to TRBD1. The receptor was derived from a male donor with ankylosing spondylitis. Sequenced sample: blood, either unsorted or a sorted T cell fraction (not recorded which). The CDR3 here is CSARDPGQGTPWDIQYF. In nucleotides, the CDR3 is TGCAGTGCTAGAGATCCGGGACAGGGGACTCCGTGGGACATTCAGTACTTC.